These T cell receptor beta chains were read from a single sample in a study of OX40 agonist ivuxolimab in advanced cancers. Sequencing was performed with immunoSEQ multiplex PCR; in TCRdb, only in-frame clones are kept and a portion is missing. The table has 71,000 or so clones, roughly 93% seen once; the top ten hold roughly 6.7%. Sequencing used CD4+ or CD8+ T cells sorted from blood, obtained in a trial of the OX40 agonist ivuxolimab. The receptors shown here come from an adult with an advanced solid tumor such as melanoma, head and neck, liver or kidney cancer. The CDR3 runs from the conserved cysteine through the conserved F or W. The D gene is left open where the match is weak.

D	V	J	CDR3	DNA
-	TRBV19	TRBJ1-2	CASLLSGGASYGYTF	TGTGCCAGTCTCCTCTCTGGGGGGGCCAGCTATGGCTACACCTTC
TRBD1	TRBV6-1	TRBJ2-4	CSTGADGIQYF	TGTTCTACAGGGGCCGACGGCATTCAGTACTTC
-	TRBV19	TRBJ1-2	CASLHPNYGYTF	TGTGCCAGCCTCCACCCCAACTATGGCTACACCTTC
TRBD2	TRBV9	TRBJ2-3	CASSAPLAGAPTDTQYF	TGTGCCAGCAGCGCCCCACTAGCGGGGGCGCCCACAGATACGCAGTATTTT
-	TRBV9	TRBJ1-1	CASSVDTGYTEAFF	TGTGCCAGCAGCGTCGATACAGGGTATACTGAAGCTTTCTTT
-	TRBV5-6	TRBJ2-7	CASSIYSDSYEQYF	TGTGCCAGCAGCATATACAGCGATTCCTACGAGCAGTACTTC
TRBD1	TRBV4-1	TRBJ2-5	CASSQAPDRAQETQYF	TGCGCCAGCAGCCAAGCTCCTGACAGGGCTCAAGAGACCCAGTACTTC
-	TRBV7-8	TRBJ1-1	CASSLAWGLDTEAFF	TGTGCCAGCAGCTTAGCGTGGGGCCTGGACACTGAAGCTTTCTTT
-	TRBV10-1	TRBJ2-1	CASSEIQGYEQFF	TGCGCCAGCAGTGAGATACAGGGCTATGAGCAGTTCTTC
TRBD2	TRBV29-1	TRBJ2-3	CSVGGLVLAGTSTDTQYF	TGCAGCGTTGGAGGATTGGTACTAGCGGGAACTAGCACAGATACGCAGTATTTT
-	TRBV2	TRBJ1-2	CASSEWGSNYGYTF	TGTGCCAGCAGTGAATGGGGTTCTAACTATGGCTACACCTTC
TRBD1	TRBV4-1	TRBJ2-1	CASSPGQGNEQFF	TGCGCCAGCAGCCCAGGACAGGGGAATGAGCAGTTCTTC